This T cell receptor beta chain was recovered during a study of shared clonotypes between healthy human individuals (dated by TCRdb to about 2020). Background for the entire study: Three men and two women, aged 18 to 49 years, made up the cohort. For each donor, CD4 naive and CD4 memory were each run on three plates, CD8 naive on two plates, and CD8 memory on one plate. The study deeply sequenced blood TCR repertoires of several healthy adults to estimate repertoire size and the extent of clonotype sharing between individuals. To increase sequencing depth and limit assay-specific biases, different laboratories used diverse techniques to prepare libraries and sequence TCR repertoires. Leukapheresis yielded between about 0.9 and 8.9 billion PBMCs per donor. The study at large found these results: When several donors were compared, the shared fraction of clonotypes was around 4.6% for naive CD4, around 3.6% for naive CD8, roughly 2.5% for memory CD4, and 0.4% for memory CD8. Even with the large sequencing depth, rarefaction of the sorted-subset datasets indicated that sequencing was incomplete. Based on pairwise subsampling, the degree of clonotype sharing among donors was expected to be affected by sequencing depth. Only blood was sampled, and tissue TCR repertoires likely differ from those in blood. Because the study included only a small number of donors, the genetic and exposure-history diversity represented was limited. Larger estimated clonotype richness was generally found for naive subsets than for memory subsets. Higher generation probabilities were observed for clonotypes shared by all four sorted-subset donors than for non-shared clonotypes.

Notes on this clone: Its binding antigen is unknown. No qualities accompany the bases; no much larger clone lies one base away.

Using the deep immunoSEQ assay, multiplex PCR amplified TCR CDR3 regions from genomic DNA. Extracted genomic DNA from each cell subset was spread evenly across all wells of several immunoSEQ 96-well plates, with each plate serving as a replicate. For sorted subsets, each replicate PCR was loaded with roughly 190 ng genomic DNA, equivalent to about 33,000 T cell genomes. Purified libraries were measured with a Qubit 3.0 fluorometer, size-checked on a Bioanalyzer 2100, and measured again with the KAPA Library Quantification kit. Every immunoSEQ 96-well plate was sequenced on a separate single-read 150-cycle Illumina NextSeq 550 flow cell. As for the original processing: Because only junctional sequences without quality scores were contained in the immunoSEQ output, filtering matching that applied to full-length reads could not be performed. To assign V/J genes and CDR3, sequences were annotated against IMGT germline references using PyIR, a Python wrapper for IgBLAST v1.9. Reads were filtered out if the reads had weak V/J assignments (E-value above 1e-6), no CDR3, stop codons, out-of-frame junctions, or ambiguous translated residues. V3J clonotypes were defined as sequences sharing the same inferred V gene, J gene, and CDR3 amino acid sequence. Percentage overlap between repertoires was calculated by dividing the number of shared unique clonotypes by the size of the smaller repertoire. Richness of each repertoire was evaluated using RTK rarefaction, the Chao1 estimator, and Recon v2.1 estimates of unobserved clonotypes. For all TCRbeta clonotypes obtained by the gDNA method from a few donors, generation probabilities were computed with OLGA. In its TCRdb copy, this immuneACCESS table keeps in-frame sequences only and misses some clones. Where compared with another copy, unresolved V genes explain less than half of these, and the others have no known cause. That table is the source of V, J and clone size, and D and trimming were worked out from the DNA. This sample holds around 700,000 clones; about three quarters were observed only once. The ten most abundant clones make up 1.8% of the sample.

Donors were healthy HIV-negative adults with no recently reported acute infections or vaccinations. All donors were Caucasian adults living in Nashville, Tennessee, USA. CD4+ T cells were enriched by magnetic negative selection; naive cells were then positively selected on CD45RA, and the negative fraction formed the memory subset. After blood collection by leukapheresis, PBMCs were isolated using Ficoll-Histopaque density gradient centrifugation and then cryopreserved in the vapor phase of liquid nitrogen. Analytical flow cytometry was used to check the purity and quantity of each magnetically sorted T cell population. Genomic DNA was isolated from each sorted fraction and quantified by UV absorbance on a Nanodrop 2000c. Sequencing was done on a sample of memory CD4+ T cells sorted from blood. The cell subset or site label corresponds to: CD45RA-negative fraction. This clonotype originated in a woman in her twenties or thirties in good health.

For the CDR3, the sequence is CAIAAIFGNNEQFF. The bases read TGTGCCATCGCGGCGATATTCGGGAACAATGAGCAGTTCTTC. The chain joins TRBV10-3 to TRBJ2-1; the D region possibly corresponds to TRBD2 (5 bases align). The germline V gene provides CDR1 ENHRY and CDR2 SYGVKD. Counted from cysteine to phenylalanine, this CDR3 has 14 amino acids. Only the CDR3 part of the read is kept: 42 bases, read in frame from the first base. V and J lose 8 bases and 5 bases, and a span of 16 bases separates them.